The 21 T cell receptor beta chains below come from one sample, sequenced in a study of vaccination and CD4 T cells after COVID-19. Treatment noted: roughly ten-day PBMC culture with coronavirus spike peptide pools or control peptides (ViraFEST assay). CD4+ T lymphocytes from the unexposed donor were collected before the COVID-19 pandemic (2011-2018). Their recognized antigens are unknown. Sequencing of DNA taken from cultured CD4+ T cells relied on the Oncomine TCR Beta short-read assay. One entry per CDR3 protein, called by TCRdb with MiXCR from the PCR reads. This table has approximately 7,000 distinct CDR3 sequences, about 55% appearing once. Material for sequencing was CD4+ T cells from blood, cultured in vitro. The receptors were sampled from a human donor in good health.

The CDR3 nucleotides are TGTGCCAGCAGTTACTCGGGAGGGTTTGGCTACACCTTC. This sequence encodes CASSYSGGFGYTF. This rearrangement joins TRBV6-5 to TRBJ1-2; no clear D gene. This CDR3 comprises 13 residues. The germline CDR1 and CDR2 sequences are MNHEY and SVGAGI. The V end lost 0 bases, the J end lost 7 bases, and 9 bases lay between the germline ends.

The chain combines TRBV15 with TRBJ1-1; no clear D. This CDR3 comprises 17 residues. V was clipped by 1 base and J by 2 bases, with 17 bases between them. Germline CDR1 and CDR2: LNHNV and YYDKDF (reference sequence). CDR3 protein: CATSRGVSRPLNTEAFF. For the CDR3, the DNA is TGTGCCACCAGCAGAGGGGTTTCACGGCCCCTTAACACTGAAGCTTTCTTT. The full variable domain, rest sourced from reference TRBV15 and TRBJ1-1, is DAMVIQNPRYQVTQFGKPVTLSCSQTLNHNVMYWYQQKSSQAPKLLFHYYDKDFNNEADTPDNFQSRRPNTSFCFLDIRSPGLGDTAMYLCATSRGVSRPLNTEAFFGQGTRLTVV.

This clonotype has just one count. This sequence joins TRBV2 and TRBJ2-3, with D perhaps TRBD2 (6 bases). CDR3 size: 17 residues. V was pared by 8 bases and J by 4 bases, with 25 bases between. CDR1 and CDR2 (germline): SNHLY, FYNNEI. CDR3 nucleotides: TGTGCCAGCGGGCGGGAAGGTGTGGGGTTAAGGCCAGATACGCAGTATTTT. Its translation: CASGREGVGLRPDTQYF.

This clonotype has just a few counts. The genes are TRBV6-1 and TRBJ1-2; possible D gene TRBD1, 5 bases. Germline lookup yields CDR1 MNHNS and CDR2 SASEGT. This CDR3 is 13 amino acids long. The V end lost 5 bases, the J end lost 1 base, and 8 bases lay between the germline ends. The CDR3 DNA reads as TGTGCCAGCAGTCGACAGTTTAACTATGGCTACACCTTC. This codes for CASSRQFNYGYTF.

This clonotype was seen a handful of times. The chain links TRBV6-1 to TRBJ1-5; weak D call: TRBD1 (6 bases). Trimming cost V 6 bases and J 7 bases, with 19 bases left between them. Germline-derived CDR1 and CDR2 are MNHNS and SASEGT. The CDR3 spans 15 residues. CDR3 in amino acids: CASRKEVRGRQPQHF. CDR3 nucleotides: TGTGCCAGCAGAAAAGAGGTACGGGGGCGACAGCCCCAGCATTTT.

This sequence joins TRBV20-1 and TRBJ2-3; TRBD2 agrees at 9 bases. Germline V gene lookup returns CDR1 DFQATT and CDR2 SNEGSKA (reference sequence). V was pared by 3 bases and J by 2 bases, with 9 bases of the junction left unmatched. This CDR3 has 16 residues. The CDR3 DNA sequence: TGCAGTGCTAGTTTCGGAGCGGGAGGCTACACAGATACGCAGTATTTT. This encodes CSASFGAGGYTDTQYF.

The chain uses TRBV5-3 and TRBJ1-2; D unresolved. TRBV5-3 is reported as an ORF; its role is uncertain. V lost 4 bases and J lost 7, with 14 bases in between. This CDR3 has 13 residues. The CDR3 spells CARSHIILAGYTF. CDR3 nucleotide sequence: TGTGCCAGAAGCCACATTATTCTCGCTGGCTACACCTTC.

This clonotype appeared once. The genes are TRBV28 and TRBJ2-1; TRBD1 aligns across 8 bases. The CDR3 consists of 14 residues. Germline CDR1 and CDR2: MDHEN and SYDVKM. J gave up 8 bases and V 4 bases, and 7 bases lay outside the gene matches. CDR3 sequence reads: CASSSPGQVHEQFF. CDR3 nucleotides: TGTGCCAGCAGTTCACCGGGACAGGTCCATGAGCAGTTCTTC.

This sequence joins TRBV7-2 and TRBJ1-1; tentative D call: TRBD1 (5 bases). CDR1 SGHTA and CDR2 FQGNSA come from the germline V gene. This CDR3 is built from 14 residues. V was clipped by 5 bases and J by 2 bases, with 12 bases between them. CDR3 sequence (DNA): TGTGCCAGCAGCCGGGGCGGAAAAAACACTGAAGCTTTCTTT. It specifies CASSRGGKNTEAFF.

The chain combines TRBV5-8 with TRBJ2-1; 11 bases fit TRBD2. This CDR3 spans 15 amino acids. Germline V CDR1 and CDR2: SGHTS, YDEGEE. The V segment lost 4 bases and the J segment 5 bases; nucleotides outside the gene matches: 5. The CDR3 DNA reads TGTGCCAGCAGCCCCGGGACTAGCGGAAACAATGAGCAGTTCTTC. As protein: CASSPGTSGNNEQFF.

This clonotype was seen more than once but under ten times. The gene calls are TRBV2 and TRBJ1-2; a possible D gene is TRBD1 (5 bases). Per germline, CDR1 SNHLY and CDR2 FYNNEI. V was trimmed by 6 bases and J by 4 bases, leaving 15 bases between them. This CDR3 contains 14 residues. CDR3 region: CASRPFADSYGYTF. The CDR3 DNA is TGTGCCAGCAGACCTTTCGCCGACAGCTATGGCTACACCTTC.

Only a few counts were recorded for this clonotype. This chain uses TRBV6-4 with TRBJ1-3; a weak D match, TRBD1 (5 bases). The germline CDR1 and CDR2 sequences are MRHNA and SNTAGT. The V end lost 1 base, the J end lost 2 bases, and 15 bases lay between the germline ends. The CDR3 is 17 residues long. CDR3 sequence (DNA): TGTGCCAGCAGTGACTATTTCGTGGCAGGGACTGGAAACACCATATATTTT. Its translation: CASSDYFVAGTGNTIYF.

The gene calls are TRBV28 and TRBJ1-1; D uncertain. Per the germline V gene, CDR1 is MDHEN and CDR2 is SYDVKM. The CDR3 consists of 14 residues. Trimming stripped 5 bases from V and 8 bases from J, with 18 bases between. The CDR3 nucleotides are TGTGCCAGCAGTCTCTCTTCCGGAGTACTAGAAGCTTTCTTT. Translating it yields CASSLSSGVLEAFF.

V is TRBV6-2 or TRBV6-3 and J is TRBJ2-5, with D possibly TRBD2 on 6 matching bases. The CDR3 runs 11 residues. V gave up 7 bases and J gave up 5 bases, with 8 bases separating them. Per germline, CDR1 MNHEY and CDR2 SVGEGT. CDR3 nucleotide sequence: TGTGCCAGCACAGGGAGGGAGACCCAGTACTTC. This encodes CASTGRETQYF.

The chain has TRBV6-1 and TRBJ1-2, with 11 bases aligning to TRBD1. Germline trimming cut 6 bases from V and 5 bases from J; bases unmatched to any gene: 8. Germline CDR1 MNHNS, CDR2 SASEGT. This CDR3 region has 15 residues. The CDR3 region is CASSSVGTGGYGYTF. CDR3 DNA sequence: TGTGCCAGCAGCTCAGTCGGGACAGGGGGGTATGGCTACACCTTC.

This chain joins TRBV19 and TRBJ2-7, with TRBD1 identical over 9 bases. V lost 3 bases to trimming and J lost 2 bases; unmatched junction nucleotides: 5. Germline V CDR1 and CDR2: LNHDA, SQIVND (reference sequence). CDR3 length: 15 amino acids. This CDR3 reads CASSMRGTGPYEQYF. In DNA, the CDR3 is TGTGCCAGTAGTATGAGGGGGACAGGGCCCTACGAGCAGTACTTC.

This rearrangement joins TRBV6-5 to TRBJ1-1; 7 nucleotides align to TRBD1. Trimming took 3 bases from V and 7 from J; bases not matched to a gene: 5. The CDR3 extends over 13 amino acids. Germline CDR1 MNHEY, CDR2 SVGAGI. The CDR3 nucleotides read TGTGCCAGCAGTTATCGCCAGGGGGGTGAAGCTTTCTTT. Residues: CASSYRQGGEAFF.

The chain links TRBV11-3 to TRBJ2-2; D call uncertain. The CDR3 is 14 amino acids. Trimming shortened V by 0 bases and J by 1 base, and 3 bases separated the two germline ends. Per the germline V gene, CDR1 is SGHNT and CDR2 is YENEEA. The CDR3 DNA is TGTGCCAGCAGCTTAGACGGGAACACCGGGGAGCTGTTTTTT. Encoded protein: CASSLDGNTGELFF.

The CDR3 nucleotides are TGTGCCACTCGGGGGCAGGGAGTTGGGCATGGCTACACCTTC. This translates into CATRGQGVGHGYTF. The chain joins TRBV5-4 to TRBJ1-2; D may be TRBD1 (6 bases). This CDR3 region has 14 residues. CDR1 and CDR2 from the germline V gene are SGHNT and YYREEE (reference sequence). The V and J ends lost 9 bases and 6 bases respectively, with 21 bases between them.

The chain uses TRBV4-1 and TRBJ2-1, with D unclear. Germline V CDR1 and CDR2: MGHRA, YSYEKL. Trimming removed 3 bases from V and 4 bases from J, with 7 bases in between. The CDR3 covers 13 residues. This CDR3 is CASSQAWYNEQFF. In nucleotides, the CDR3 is TGCGCCAGCAGCCAGGCGTGGTACAATGAGCAGTTCTTC.

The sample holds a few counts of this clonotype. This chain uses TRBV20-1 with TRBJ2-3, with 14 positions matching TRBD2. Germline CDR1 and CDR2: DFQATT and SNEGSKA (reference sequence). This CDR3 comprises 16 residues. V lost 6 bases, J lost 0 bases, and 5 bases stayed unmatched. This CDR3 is CSADGLAGGSTDTQYF. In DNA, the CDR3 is TGCAGTGCCGACGGACTAGCGGGGGGCAGCACAGATACGCAGTATTTT.